Here is one T cell receptor (beta chain) with its context. The data were taken from a study of blood T cell repertoires in COVID-19. Across the study: Sources were T cells, B-cell-depleted T cells, or PBMCs; the material itself was cDNA or gDNA.

Per the original data handling: Estimation of nucleated cell counts was performed using reference gene primer amplification. The assay was immunoSEQ multiplex PCR, and TCRdb's table has in-frame clones only and misses some. V and J calls and clone size follow that table, whereas D and trimming were derived from the DNA. The table includes around 200,000 clones, more than 70% detected once. This CDR3 comprises 14 residues. V was pared by 1 base and J by 2 bases, with 8 bases between. Germline loops: CDR1 LNHNV, CDR2 YYDKDF (reference sequence). Everyone who took part was 18 to 89 years old, and they came from about 25 US areas. All recovered Cohort 3 donors got two negative PCRs, got clearance, or saw symptom resolution.

The clonotype comes from a man aged 35-49 years who had recovered from COVID-19. Specimen: PBMCs or T cells enriched from blood (not recorded which). V usage is TRBV15 and J usage is TRBJ1-2, with no clear D. This CDR3 reads CATSRGGGNYGYTF. In DNA, the CDR3 is TGTGCCACCAGCAGAGGAGGAGGGAACTATGGCTACACCTTC.